This T cell receptor (beta chain) was captured by sequencing in a study of cytomegalovirus exposure and HLA in healthy donors. Study in general: The use of the same platform for the approximately 130 validation repertoires and the roughly 630 first-cohort repertoires was reported by a later analysis. Study conclusions and caveats: The classifier reportedly diagnosed cytomegalovirus status with high sensitivity and specificity. Many donors shared some public TCRs, even though most TCR sequences were rare. CMV antigen specificity of a few CMV-associated chains was confirmed in vitro.

The repertoire was sequenced with immunoSEQ multiplex PCR; TCRdb's copy has only in-frame clones and lacks some. The repertoire includes about 140,000 clones, 88% of them detected once, and just under 8% sits in the top ten. As concerns this clone: Its specificity is not known.

Trimming cost V 4 bases and J 2 bases; bases outside gene matches: 9. CDR1 MNHEY and CDR2 SMNVEV come from the germline V gene (reference sequence). CDR3 length: 16 amino acids. Specimen: PBMCs. The chain couples TRBV27 to TRBJ2-5; 8 bases agree with TRBD1. The origin of this receptor is a woman aged 18-29 years in good health and CMV-seropositive. The CDR3 spells CASSSWTGPRQETQYF. CDR3 DNA sequence: TGTGCCAGCAGTTCCTGGACAGGGCCGCGTCAAGAGACCCAGTACTTC.